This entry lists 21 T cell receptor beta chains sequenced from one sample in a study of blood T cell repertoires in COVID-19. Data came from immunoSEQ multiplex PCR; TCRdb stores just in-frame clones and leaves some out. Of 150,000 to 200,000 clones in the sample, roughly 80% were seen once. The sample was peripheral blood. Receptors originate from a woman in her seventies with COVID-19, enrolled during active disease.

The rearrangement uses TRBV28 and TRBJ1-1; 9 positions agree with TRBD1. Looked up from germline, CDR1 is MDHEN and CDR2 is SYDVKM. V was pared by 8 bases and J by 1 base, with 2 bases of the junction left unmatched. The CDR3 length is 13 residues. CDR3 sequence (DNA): TGTGCCAGCCCGGGACAGGGGAACACTGAAGCTTTCTTT. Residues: CASPGQGNTEAFF.

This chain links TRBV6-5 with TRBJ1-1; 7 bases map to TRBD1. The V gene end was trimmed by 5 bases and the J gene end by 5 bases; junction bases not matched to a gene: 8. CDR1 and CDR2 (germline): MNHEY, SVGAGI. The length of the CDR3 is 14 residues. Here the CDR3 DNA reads TGTGCCAGCAGTCCAGGGGGAAGGAGAACTGAAGCTTTCTTT. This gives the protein CASSPGGRRTEAFF.

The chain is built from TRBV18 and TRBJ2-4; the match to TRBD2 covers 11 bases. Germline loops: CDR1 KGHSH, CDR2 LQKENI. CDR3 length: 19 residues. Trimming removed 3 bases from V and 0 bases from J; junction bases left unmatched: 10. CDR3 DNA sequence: TGTGCCAGCTCACCCCTCGGACTAGCGGGCCTACTAGCCAAAAACATTCAGTACTTC. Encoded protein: CASSPLGLAGLLAKNIQYF.

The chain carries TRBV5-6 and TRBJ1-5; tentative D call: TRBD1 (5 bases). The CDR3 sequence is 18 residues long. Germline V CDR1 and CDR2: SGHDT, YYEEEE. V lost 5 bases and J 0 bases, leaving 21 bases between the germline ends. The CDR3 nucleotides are TGTGCCAGCAGACTTTGGGAGGACACAACTTATAGCAATCAGCCCCAGCATTTT. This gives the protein CASRLWEDTTYSNQPQHF.

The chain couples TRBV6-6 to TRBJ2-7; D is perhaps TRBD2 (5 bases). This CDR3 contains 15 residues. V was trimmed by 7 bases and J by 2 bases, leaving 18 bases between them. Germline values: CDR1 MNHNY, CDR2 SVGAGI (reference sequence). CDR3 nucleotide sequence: TGTGCCAGCACCCATGGGAGCCCGCCTACCTACGAGCAGTACTTC. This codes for CASTHGSPPTYEQYF.

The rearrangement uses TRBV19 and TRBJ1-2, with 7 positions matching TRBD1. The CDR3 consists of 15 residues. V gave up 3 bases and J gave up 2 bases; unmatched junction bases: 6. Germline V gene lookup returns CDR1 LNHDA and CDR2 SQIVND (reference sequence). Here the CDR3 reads CASSMQGQRNYGYTF. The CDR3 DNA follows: TGTGCCAGTAGTATGCAGGGACAGAGGAACTATGGCTACACCTTC. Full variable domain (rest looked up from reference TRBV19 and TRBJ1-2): DGGITQSPKYLFRKEGQNVTLSCEQNLNHDAMYWYRQDPGQGLRLIYYSQIVNDFQKGDIAEGYSVSREKKESFPLTVTSAQKNPTAFYLCASSMQGQRNYGYTFGSGTRLTVV.

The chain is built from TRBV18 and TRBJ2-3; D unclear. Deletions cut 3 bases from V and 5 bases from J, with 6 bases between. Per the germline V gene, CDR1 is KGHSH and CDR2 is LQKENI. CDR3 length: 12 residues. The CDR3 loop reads CASSPTQDTQYF. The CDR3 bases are TGTGCCAGCTCACCTACTCAAGATACGCAGTATTTT.

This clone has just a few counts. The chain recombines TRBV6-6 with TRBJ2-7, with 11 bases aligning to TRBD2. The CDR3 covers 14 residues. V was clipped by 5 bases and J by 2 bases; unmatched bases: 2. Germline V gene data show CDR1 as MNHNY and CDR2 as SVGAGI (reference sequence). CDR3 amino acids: CASSQGLAAYEQYF. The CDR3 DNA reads TGTGCCAGCAGTCAGGGACTAGCGGCCTACGAGCAGTACTTC.

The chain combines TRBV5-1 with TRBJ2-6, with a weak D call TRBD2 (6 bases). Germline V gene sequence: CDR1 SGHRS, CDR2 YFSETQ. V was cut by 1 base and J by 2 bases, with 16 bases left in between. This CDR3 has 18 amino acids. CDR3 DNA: TGCGCCAGCAGCTTGAGGGCTAGCGAGGGGACTGGGGCCAACGTCCTGACTTTC. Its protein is CASSLRASEGTGANVLTF. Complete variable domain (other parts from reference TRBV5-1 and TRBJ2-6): KAGVTQTPRYLIKTRGQQVTLSCSPISGHRSVSWYQQTPGQGLQFLFEYFSETQRNKGNFPGRFSGRQFSNSRSEMNVSTLELGDSALYLCASSLRASEGTGANVLTFGAGSRLTVL.

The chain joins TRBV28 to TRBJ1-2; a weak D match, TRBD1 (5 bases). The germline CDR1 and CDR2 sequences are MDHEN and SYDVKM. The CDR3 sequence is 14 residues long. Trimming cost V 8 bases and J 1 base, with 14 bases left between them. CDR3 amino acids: CASLSGGVNYGYTF. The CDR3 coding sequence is TGTGCCAGCTTGAGCGGGGGGGTTAACTATGGCTACACCTTC.

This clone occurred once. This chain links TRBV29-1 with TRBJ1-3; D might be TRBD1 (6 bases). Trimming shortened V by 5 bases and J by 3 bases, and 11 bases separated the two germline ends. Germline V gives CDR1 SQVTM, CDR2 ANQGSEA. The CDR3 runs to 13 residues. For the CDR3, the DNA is TGCAGCGTTTTGGGGGGGCTTGGAAACACCATATATTTT. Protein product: CSVLGGLGNTIYF.

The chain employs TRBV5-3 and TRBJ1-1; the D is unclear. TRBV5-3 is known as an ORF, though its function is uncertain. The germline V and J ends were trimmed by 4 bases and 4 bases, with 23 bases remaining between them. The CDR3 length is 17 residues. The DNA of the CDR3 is TGTGCCAGAAGCCCTCAATTGTTAGGCCCCCGGGGCACTGAAGCTTTCTTT. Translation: CARSPQLLGPRGTEAFF.

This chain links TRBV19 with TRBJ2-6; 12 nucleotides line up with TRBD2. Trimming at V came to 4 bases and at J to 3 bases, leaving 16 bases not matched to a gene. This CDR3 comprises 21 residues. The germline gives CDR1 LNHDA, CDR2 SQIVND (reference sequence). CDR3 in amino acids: CASSRSSSGLAGKGGANVLTF. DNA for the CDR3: TGTGCCAGTAGTAGATCATCCTCTGGACTAGCGGGAAAAGGTGGGGCCAACGTCCTGACTTTC.

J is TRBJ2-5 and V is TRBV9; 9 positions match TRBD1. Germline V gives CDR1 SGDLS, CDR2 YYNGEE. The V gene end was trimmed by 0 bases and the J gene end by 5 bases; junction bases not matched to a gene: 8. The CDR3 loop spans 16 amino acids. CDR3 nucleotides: TGTGCCAGCAGCGTAGTAGGGGACAGGGTGGGGGAGACCCAGTACTTC. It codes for CASSVVGDRVGETQYF.

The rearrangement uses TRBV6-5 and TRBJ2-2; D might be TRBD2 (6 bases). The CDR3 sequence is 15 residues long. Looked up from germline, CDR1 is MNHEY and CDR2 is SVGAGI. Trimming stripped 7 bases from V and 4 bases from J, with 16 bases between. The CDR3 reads CASTWGLAGTGELFF. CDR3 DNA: TGTGCCAGCACCTGGGGACTGGCGGGCACCGGGGAGCTGTTTTTT.

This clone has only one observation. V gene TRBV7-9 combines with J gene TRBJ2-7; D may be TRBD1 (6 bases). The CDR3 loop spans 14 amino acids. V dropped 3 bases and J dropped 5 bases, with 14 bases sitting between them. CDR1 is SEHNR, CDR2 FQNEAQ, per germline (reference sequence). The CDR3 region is CASSFQGGSNEQYF. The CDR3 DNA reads TGTGCCAGCAGCTTTCAAGGGGGAAGCAACGAGCAGTACTTC. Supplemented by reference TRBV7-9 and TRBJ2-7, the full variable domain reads DTGVSQNPRHKITKRGQNVTFRCDPISEHNRLYWYRQTLGQGPEFLTYFQNEAQLEKSRLLSDRFSAERPKGSFSTLEIQRTEQGDSAMYLCASSFQGGSNEQYFGPGTRLTVT.

The CDR3 DNA reads as TGTGCCAGCAGCTTGGCCGCGGGAGACTATGGCTACACCTTC. Protein: CASSLAAGDYGYTF. The gene calls are TRBV5-5 and TRBJ1-2; D remains ambiguous. This CDR3 spans 14 amino acids. The germline CDR1 and CDR2 sequences are SGHKS and YYEKEE (reference sequence). V was cut by 0 bases and J by 3 bases, with 9 bases left in between. Full variable domain (outside the CDR3, taken from reference TRBV5-5 and TRBJ1-2): DAGVTQSPTHLIKTRGQQVTLRCSPISGHKSVSWYQQVLGQGPQFIFQYYEKEERGRGNFPDRFSARQFPNYSSELNVNALLLGDSALYLCASSLAAGDYGYTFGSGTRLTVV.

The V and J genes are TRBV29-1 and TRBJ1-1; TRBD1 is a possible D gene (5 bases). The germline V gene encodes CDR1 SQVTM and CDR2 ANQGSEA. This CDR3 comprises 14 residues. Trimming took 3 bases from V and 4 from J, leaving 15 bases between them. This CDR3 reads CSVEGGSSGTEAFF. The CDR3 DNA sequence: TGCAGCGTTGAGGGGGGGAGTTCTGGCACTGAAGCTTTCTTT.

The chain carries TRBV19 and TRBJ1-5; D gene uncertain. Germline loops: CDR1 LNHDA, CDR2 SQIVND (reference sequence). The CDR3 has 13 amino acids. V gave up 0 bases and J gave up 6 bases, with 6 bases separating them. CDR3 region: CASSIDRSQPQHF. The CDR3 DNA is TGTGCCAGTAGTATAGATCGTAGTCAGCCCCAGCATTTT.

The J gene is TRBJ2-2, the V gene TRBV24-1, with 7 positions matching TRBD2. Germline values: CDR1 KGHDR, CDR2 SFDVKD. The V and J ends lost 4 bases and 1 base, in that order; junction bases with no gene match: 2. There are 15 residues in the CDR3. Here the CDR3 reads CATSERGRNTGELFF. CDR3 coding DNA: TGTGCCACCAGTGAGCGCGGGAGGAACACCGGGGAGCTGTTTTTT.

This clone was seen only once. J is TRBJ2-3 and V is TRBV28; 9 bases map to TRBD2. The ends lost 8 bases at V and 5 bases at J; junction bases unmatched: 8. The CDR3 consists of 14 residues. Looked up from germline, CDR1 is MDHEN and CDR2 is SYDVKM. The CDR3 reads CASPPSGRLDTQYF. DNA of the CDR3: TGTGCCAGCCCCCCCAGCGGGAGGTTAGATACGCAGTATTTT.